Listed below are T cell receptor beta chains from one sample, sequenced in a study of blood T cells in healthy people across ages. Each CDR3 protein gets one entry after TCRdb re-called the 5' RACE reads with MiXCR. The data contain 1.5 million to 2 million distinct CDR3 sequences, around 50% of them singletons. Specimen: blood. Receptors originate from a middle-aged woman in good health. Each CDR3 is given with its conserved first and last residue. A D gene is named only where the DNA matches it firmly. Size is omitted from some rows. Given values are once, few, many or a class for expanded clones.

V	J	size	D	DNA	CDR3
TRBV4-1	TRBJ2-7	few	TRBD2	TGCGCCAGCAGCCAATCTAGCGGGGGGGCCCTATCCTACGAGCAGTACTTC	CASSQSSGGALSYEQYF
TRBV27	TRBJ2-7	.	TRBD1	TGTACCAGCAGTAGGGACAGCTCCTACGAGCAGTACTTC	CTSSRDSSYEQYF
TRBV27	TRBJ2-7	.	.	TGTGCCAGCAGGGTAGCCCCCTACGAGCAGTACTTC	CASRVAPYEQYF
TRBV28	TRBJ1-2	.	TRBD1	TGTGCCAGCAGTCCCCATTCGGCATCAGGACAGGGAGGGGTCTACACCTTC	CASSPHSASGQGGVYTF
TRBV20-1	TRBJ2-5	many	.	TGCAGTGCTAGTCCGGGGGGCCGAGAGACCCAGTACTTC	CSASPGGRETQYF
TRBV4-3	TRBJ2-2	once	.	TGCGCCAGCAGCCAAGAGGGATTACAGCTTACCGGGGAGCTGTTTTTT	CASSQEGLQLTGELFF
TRBV6-6	TRBJ2-3	few	TRBD1	TGTGCCAGCAGTTACGGACAGGGGTTCGTAAATACGCAGTATTTT	CASSYGQGFVNTQYF
TRBV24-1	TRBJ1-5	.	.	TGTGCCACCAGTGATCCCGGGGCCAATCAGCCCCAGCATTTT	CATSDPGANQPQHF
TRBV12-3/TRBV12-4	TRBJ2-5	.	.	TGTGCCAGCAGTTGGGCCACAGGGGAGACCCAGTACTTC	CASSWATGETQYF
TRBV25-1	TRBJ2-5	few	TRBD1	TGTGCCAGCAGTGGCTCCGGGACAGGGAAAGAGACCCAGTACTTC	CASSGSGTGKETQYF
TRBV6-6	TRBJ2-7	.	TRBD2	TGTGCCAGCAGTGCCCCTGGGGAGGGGACCTACGAGCAGTACTTC	CASSAPGEGTYEQYF
TRBV7-2	TRBJ1-5	.	.	TGTGCCAGCAGCTTAGCGGTTCAGGGTCGAAATCAGCCCCAGCATTTT	CASSLAVQGRNQPQHF
TRBV29-1	TRBJ2-7	once	TRBD1	TGCAGCGTTGAGGGGACAGGGAAGAATGAGCAGTACTTC	CSVEGTGKNEQYF
TRBV7-9	TRBJ2-3	.	TRBD2	TGTGCCAGCAGGTGGACTAGCGGGGGGAACACAGATACGCAGTATTTT	CASRWTSGGNTDTQYF
TRBV6-8	TRBJ2-5	few	.	TGTGCCAACGAACCGGGACCTCGAGAGACCCAGTACTTC	CANEPGPRETQYF
TRBV7-8	TRBJ2-5	few	TRBD1	TGTGCCAGCAGCTTAGTACAGGGGCCGACCCAGTACTTC	CASSLVQGPTQYF
TRBV6-2/TRBV6-3	TRBJ2-1	.	.	TGTGCCAGCACCCGTGGGGCGACCAGCTCCTACAATGAGCAGTTCTTC	CASTRGATSSYNEQFF
TRBV5-6	TRBJ2-7	.	.	TGTGCCAGCAGCTTGGAAGGACTAAATTACGAGCAGTACTTC	CASSLEGLNYEQYF
TRBV6-1	TRBJ2-3	once	TRBD1	TGTGCCAGCAGTGGCCCTCGAAGGGGGCCATTTACCCCAGATACGCAGTATTTT	CASSGPRRGPFTPDTQYF
TRBV7-8	TRBJ2-1	once	TRBD2	TGTGCCAGCAGCTTCGGGCGGGGCGGGGGTGGGAATGAGCAGTTCTTC	CASSFGRGGGGNEQFF
TRBV29-1	TRBJ2-5	many	.	TGCAGCGTTGGCCGGGACTCCCAAGAGACCCAGTACTTC	CSVGRDSQETQYF
TRBV14	TRBJ2-1	.	TRBD2	TGTGCCAGCAGCCAAGCGACTAGCAGCAGGAACAATGAGCAGTTCTTC	CASSQATSSRNNEQFF
TRBV30	TRBJ1-1	.	.	TGTGCCTGGAGTTTGGGGGGTCCTGAAGCTTTCTTT	CAWSLGGPEAFF
TRBV5-1	TRBJ2-5	few	.	TGCGCCAGCAGCTCACTAGACGACGAGTACGGCCAAGAGACCCAGTACTTC	CASSSLDDEYGQETQYF
TRBV5-1	TRBJ1-2	.	.	TGCGCCAGCAGAAGCCTAGACTCCCGCGGGGGCTATGGCTACACCTTC	CASRSLDSRGGYGYTF
TRBV6-5	TRBJ1-2	few	.	TGTGCCAGCAGTCGGGTGGAGGGAGGTTGGCTTGGCTACACCTTC	CASSRVEGGWLGYTF